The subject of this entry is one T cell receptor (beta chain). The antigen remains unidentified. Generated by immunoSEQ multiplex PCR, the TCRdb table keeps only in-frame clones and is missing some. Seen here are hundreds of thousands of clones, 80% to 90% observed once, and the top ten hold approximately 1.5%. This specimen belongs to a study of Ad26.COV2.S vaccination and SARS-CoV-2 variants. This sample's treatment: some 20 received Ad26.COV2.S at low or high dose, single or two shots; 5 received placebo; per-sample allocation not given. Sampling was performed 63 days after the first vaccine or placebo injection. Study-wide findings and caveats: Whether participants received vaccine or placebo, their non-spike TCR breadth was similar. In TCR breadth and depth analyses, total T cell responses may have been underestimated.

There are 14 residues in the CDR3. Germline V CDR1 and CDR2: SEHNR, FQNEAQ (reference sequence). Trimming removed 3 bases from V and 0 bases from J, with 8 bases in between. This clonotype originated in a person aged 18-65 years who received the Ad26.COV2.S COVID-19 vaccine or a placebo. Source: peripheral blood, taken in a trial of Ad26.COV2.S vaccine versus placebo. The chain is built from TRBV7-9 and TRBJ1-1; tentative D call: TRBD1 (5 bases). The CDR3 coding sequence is TGTGCCAGCAGCTTCACAGGATTGAACACTGAAGCTTTCTTT. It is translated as CASSFTGLNTEAFF.